This T cell receptor (beta chain) was sequenced in a study of CD8+CD57+ T cells in acquired aplastic anemia. The CDR3 has 12 amino acids. Trimming cost V 4 bases and J 7 bases, with 10 bases left between them. Looked up from germline, CDR1 is SGHTA and CDR2 is FQGTGA. An expansion of CD8+CD57+ cells by flow cytometry had been shown in patients chosen for sequencing. TCR beta VDJ and CDR3 were profiled, and genomic DNA was the template. TCRdb reprocessed the reads via MiXCR and lists one record per CDR3 protein. This table has about 150,000 distinct CDR3 sequences, 45% to 50% appearing once. The TCR was taken from a human donor with aplastic anemia. What was sequenced was sorted CD4+, CD8+, or CD8+CD57+ T cells (not recorded which) from PBMCs. V gene TRBV7-3 combines with J gene TRBJ2-5; possible D gene TRBD2, 5 bases. The CDR3 here is CASSSQEGTQYF. The CDR3 DNA follows: TGTGCCAGCAGCTCTCAAGAGGGGACCCAGTACTTC.